The 14 T cell receptor beta chains below were found in one sample sequenced in a study of blood T cell repertoires in COVID-19. Generated by immunoSEQ multiplex PCR, the TCRdb table keeps only in-frame clones and is missing some. The table records 330,000 or so clones, about 87% of them present only once. The sample was peripheral blood. These receptors came from a man aged 25-45 years with COVID-19, enrolled during active disease.

The CDR3 DNA reads as TGTGCCACCCGCAAAACAGGAAACAATGAGCAGTTCTTC. It codes for CATRKTGNNEQFF. The rearrangement joins TRBV6-5 to TRBJ2-1; maybe TRBD1 (5 bases). Germline V lookup: CDR1 MNHEY, CDR2 SVGAGI. Trimming shortened V by 10 bases and J by 5 bases, and 15 bases separated the two germline ends. The CDR3 extends over 13 amino acids.

The V gene is TRBV9, the J gene TRBJ1-1; D is unresolved. Between the trimmed V and J ends, which lost 0 bases and 10 bases, there was a span of 22 bases. The germline CDR1 and CDR2 sequences are SGDLS and YYNGEE. This CDR3 has 16 residues. The CDR3 protein is CASSVVEGLPPVIAFF. CDR3 DNA sequence: TGTGCCAGCAGCGTAGTGGAGGGATTGCCCCCCGTGATAGCTTTCTTT.

The V gene is TRBV19, the J gene TRBJ1-1; maybe TRBD1 (6 bases). The germline CDR1 and CDR2 sequences are LNHDA and SQIVND (reference sequence). There are 12 residues in the CDR3. Trimming pared 6 bases from V and 4 bases from J, leaving 9 bases between. The CDR3 DNA sequence: TGTGCCAGTAGACTACAGGGCACTGAAGCTTTCTTT. Protein: CASRLQGTEAFF. Full variable domain (missing parts from reference TRBV19 and TRBJ1-1): DGGITQSPKYLFRKEGQNVTLSCEQNLNHDAMYWYRQDPGQGLRLIYYSQIVNDFQKGDIAEGYSVSREKKESFPLTVTSAQKNPTAFYLCASRLQGTEAFFGQGTRLTVV.

The J gene is TRBJ2-5, the V gene TRBV6-2 or TRBV6-3; 13 nucleotides agree with TRBD2. The CDR3 totals 16 residues. Unmatched junction bases numbered 8, after V lost 4 bases and J lost 6 bases. CDR1 and CDR2 from the germline V gene are MNHEY and SVGEGT. The CDR3 DNA sequence: TGTGCCAGCAGTTCTGGACTAGCGGGAGTGGTAAAGACCCAGTACTTC. Its protein is CASSSGLAGVVKTQYF.

This clone was detected a few times. The genes are TRBV5-1 and TRBJ1-1; TRBD1 agrees at 10 bases. J gave up 6 bases and V 10 bases, and 6 bases lay outside the gene matches. CDR3 length equals 12 residues. Germline loops: CDR1 SGHRS, CDR2 YFSETQ. CDR3 in DNA: TGCGCCGTCGGGGACAGGGGCGCTGAAGCTTTCTTT. Its translation: CAVGDRGAEAFF. The whole variable domain, filled in from reference TRBV5-1 and TRBJ1-1, reads KAGVTQTPRYLIKTRGQQVTLSCSPISGHRSVSWYQQTPGQGLQFLFEYFSETQRNKGNFPGRFSGRQFSNSRSEMNVSTLELGDSALYLCAVGDRGAEAFFGQGTRLTVV.

This clone appeared a few times. The chain links TRBV6-2 or TRBV6-3 to TRBJ1-1; D unclear. Germline V lookup: CDR1 MNHEY, CDR2 SVGEGT. The CDR3 loop spans 14 amino acids. V shed 2 bases and J shed 0 bases, with 7 bases lying between them. CDR3 region: CASSYVEMNTEAFF. CDR3 DNA: TGTGCCAGCAGTTACGTAGAGATGAACACTGAAGCTTTCTTT.

This chain connects TRBV30 to TRBJ1-1; TRBD1 matches at 11 bases. The CDR3 sequence is 14 residues long. Germline V CDR1 and CDR2: GTSNPN, SVGIG (reference sequence). V lost 4 bases to trimming and J lost 7 bases; unmatched junction nucleotides: 8. CDR3: CAWTKDRGQFEAFF. The DNA of the CDR3 is TGTGCCTGGACTAAGGACAGGGGGCAGTTTGAAGCTTTCTTT.

This clone has a handful of counts. V usage is TRBV7-9 and J usage is TRBJ1-3; D uncertain. Between the trimmed V and J ends, which lost 4 bases and 3 bases, there was a span of 13 bases. CDR3 size: 15 residues. Germline V lookup: CDR1 SEHNR, CDR2 FQNEAQ (reference sequence). The CDR3 coding sequence is TGTGCCAGCAGCTCGGGTCATATGGGTGGAAACACCATATATTTT. Translation: CASSSGHMGGNTIYF.

The rearrangement links TRBV19 to TRBJ2-1; 8 positions match TRBD2. The CDR3 sequence is 16 residues long. Per the germline V gene, CDR1 is LNHDA and CDR2 is SQIVND (reference sequence). V lost 5 bases to trimming and J lost 1 base; unmatched junction nucleotides: 7. CDR3 sequence reads: CASSPLAGPSYNEQFF. The CDR3 DNA is TGTGCCAGTAGTCCGCTAGCGGGCCCATCCTACAATGAGCAGTTCTTC.

The V gene is TRBV27, the J gene TRBJ2-3; 7 bases agree with TRBD1. CDR3 length: 15 residues. Germline lookup yields CDR1 MNHEY and CDR2 SMNVEV (reference sequence). Losses at the gene ends were 5 bases for V and 3 bases for J; bases not matched to a gene: 8. This CDR3 is CASSPIPGGTDTQYF. For the CDR3, the DNA is TGTGCCAGCAGTCCGATTCCAGGGGGAACAGATACGCAGTATTTT.

This chain links TRBV19 with TRBJ1-1; D gene ambiguous. Between the trimmed V and J ends, which lost 4 bases and 5 bases, there was a span of 11 bases. Germline V CDR1 and CDR2: LNHDA, SQIVND (reference sequence). This CDR3 comprises 13 residues. CDR3 coding DNA: TGTGCCAGTAGTAGGAGAGAAGAAACTGAAGCTTTCTTT. Translated: CASSRREETEAFF.

As for this clone: The same CDR3 also results from other DNA sequences found in this sample. This rearrangement joins TRBV19 to TRBJ2-2; D may be TRBD2 (7 bases). Trimming removed 2 bases at V and 4 bases at J, with 8 bases between. The CDR3 is 14 residues long. Germline V gene data show CDR1 as LNHDA and CDR2 as SQIVND (reference sequence). CDR3 sequence: CASSIRGGTGELFF. DNA for the CDR3: TGTGCCAGTAGTATAAGGGGGGGCACCGGGGAGCTGTTTTTT.

V and J are TRBV9 and TRBJ1-6; unclear D gene. Per the germline V gene, CDR1 is SGDLS and CDR2 is YYNGEE. Trimming left V 0 bases short and J 7 bases short, with 5 bases between. This CDR3 is 13 amino acids long. The CDR3 DNA reads as TGTGCCAGCAGCGTAGCCCCGAATTCACCCCTCCACTTT. Its protein is CASSVAPNSPLHF. The full variable domain, rest sourced from reference TRBV9 and TRBJ1-6, is DSGVTQTPKHLITATGQRVTLRCSPRSGDLSVYWYQQSLDQGLQFLIQYYNGEERAKGNILERFSAQQFPDLHSELNLSSLELGDSALYFCASSVAPNSPLHFGNGTRLTVT.

The chain couples TRBV5-1 to TRBJ2-3; D not resolved. The CDR3 spans 14 residues. CDR1 and CDR2 from the germline V gene are SGHRS and YFSETQ. The V gene lost 1 base and the J gene lost 3 bases, with 9 bases spanning the gap. The CDR3, as DNA: TGCGCCAGCAGCTTGAGAGTTTTGACAGATACGCAGTATTTT. It translates to CASSLRVLTDTQYF.